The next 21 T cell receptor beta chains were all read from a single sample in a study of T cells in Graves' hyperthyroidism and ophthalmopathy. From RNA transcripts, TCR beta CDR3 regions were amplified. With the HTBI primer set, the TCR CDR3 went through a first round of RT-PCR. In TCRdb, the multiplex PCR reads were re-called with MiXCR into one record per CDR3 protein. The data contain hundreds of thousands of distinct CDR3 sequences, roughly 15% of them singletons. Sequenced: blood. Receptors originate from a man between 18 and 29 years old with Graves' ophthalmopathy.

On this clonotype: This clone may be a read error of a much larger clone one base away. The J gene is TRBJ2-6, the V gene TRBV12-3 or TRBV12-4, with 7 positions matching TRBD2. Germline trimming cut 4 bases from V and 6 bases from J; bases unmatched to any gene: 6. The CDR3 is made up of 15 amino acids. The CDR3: CASSSRGVVANVLTF. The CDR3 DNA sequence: TGTGCCAGCAGTTCCCGGGGGGTTGTGGCCAACGTCCTGACTTTC.

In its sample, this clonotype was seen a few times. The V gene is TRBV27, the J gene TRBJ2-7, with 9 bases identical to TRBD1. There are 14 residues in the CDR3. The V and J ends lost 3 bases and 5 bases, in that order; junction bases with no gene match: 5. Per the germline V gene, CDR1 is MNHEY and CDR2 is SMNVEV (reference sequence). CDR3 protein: CASSLSTGGHEQYF. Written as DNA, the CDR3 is TGTGCCAGCAGTTTGTCAACAGGGGGCCACGAGCAGTACTTC.

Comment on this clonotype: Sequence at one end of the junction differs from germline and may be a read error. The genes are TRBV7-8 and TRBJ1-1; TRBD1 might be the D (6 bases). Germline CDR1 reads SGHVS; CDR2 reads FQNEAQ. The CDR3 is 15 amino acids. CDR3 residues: CASSQGSGATTEAFF. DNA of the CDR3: TGCGCCAGCAGCCAAGGCTCGGGGGCGACGACTGAAGCTTTCTTT.

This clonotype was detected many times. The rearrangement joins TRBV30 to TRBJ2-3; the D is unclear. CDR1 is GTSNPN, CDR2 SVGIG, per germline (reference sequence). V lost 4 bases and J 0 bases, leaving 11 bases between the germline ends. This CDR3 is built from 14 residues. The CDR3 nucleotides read TGTGCCTGGAACGCGGTATCTAGCACAGATACGCAGTATTTT. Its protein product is CAWNAVSSTDTQYF.

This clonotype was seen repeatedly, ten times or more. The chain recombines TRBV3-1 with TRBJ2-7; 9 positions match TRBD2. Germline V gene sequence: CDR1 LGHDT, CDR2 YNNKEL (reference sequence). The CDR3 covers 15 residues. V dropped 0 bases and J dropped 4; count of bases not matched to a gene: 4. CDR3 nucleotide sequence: TGTGCCAGCAGCCAAGATCATAGCGGGGGTTACGAGCAGTACTTC. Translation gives CASSQDHSGGYEQYF.

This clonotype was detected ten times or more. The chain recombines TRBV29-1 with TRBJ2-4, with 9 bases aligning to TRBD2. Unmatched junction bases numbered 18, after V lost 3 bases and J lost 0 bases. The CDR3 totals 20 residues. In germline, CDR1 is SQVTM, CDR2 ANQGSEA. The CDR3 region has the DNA TGCAGCGTTGATGGGTGGGAGCGGGAGGAAAGGGGCCTAGCCAAAAACATTCAGTACTTC. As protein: CSVDGWEREERGLAKNIQYF.

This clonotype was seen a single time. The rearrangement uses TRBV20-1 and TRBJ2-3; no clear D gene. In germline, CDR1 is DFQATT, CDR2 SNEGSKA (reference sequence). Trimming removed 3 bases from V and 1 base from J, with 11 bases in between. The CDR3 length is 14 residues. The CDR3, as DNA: TGCAGTGCTAGCCCAGGTGGGGGCACAGATACGCAGTATTTT. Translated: CSASPGGGTDTQYF.

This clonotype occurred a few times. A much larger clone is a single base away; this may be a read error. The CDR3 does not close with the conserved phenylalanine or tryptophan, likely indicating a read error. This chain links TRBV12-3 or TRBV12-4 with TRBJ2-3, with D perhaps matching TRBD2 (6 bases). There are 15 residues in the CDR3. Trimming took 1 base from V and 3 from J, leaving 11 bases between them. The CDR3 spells CASSLEGLGTDTQYL. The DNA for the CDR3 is TGTGCCAGCAGTTTAGAGGGACTTGGTACAGATACGCAGTATTTA.

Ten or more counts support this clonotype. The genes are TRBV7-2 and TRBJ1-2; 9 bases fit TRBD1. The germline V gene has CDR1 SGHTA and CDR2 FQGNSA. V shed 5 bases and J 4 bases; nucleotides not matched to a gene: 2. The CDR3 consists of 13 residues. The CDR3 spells CASSPGQGYGYTF. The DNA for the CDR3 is TGTGCCAGCAGCCCGGGACAGGGCTATGGCTACACCTTC.

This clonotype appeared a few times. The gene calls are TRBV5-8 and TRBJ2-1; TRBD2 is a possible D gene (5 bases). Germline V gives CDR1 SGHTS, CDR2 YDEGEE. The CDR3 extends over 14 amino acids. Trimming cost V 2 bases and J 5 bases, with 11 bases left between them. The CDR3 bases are TGTGCCAGCAGCTTCAGAGGGCTCCACAATGAGCAGTTCTTC. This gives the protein CASSFRGLHNEQFF.

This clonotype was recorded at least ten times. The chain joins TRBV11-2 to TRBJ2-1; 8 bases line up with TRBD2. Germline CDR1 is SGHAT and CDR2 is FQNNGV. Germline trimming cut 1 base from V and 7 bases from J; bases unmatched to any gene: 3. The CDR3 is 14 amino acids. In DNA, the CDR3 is TGTGCCAGCAGCTTAGGCTCTAGCGGGAATGAGCAGTTCTTC. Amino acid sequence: CASSLGSSGNEQFF.

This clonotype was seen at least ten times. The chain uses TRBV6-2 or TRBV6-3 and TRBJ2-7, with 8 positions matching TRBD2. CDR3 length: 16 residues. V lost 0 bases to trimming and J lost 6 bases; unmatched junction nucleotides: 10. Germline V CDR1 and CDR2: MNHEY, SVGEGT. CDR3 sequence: CASSYSTRMRGVEQYF. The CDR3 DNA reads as TGTGCCAGCAGTTACTCAACCCGGATGCGGGGGGTCGAGCAGTACTTC.

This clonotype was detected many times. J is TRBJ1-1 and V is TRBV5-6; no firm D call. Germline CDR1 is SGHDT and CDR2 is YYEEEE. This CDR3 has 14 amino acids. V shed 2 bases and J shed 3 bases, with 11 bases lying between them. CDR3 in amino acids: CASSLKGSHTEAFF. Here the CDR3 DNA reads TGTGCCAGCAGCTTAAAGGGAAGTCACACTGAAGCTTTCTTT.

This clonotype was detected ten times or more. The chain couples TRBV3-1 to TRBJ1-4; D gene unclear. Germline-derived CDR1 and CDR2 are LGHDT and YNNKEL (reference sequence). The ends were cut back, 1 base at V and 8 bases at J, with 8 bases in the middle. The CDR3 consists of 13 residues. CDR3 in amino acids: CASSQGVREKLFF. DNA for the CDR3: TGTGCCAGCAGCCAAGGGGTTCGGGAAAAACTGTTTTTT.

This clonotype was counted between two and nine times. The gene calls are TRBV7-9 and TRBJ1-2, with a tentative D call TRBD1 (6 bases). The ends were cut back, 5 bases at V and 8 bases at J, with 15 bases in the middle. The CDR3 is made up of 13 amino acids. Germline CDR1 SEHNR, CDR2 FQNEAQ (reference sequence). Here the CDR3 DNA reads TGTGCCAGCAGCGCCTATACAGGGATAGGCTACACCTTC. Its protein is CASSAYTGIGYTF.

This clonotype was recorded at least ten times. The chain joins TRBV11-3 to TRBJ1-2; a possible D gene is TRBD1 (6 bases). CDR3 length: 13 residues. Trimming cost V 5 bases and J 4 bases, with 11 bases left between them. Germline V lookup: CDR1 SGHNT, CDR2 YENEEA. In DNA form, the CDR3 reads TGTGCCAGCAGCCGCACAGGGCCCTATGGCTACACCTTC. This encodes CASSRTGPYGYTF.

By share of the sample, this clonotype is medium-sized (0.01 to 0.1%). The CDR3 loop reads CASSQEGAARGHIQYF. The CDR3 DNA is TGTGCCAGCAGCCAAGAGGGAGCGGCCAGGGGTCACATTCAGTACTTC. The rearrangement uses TRBV3-1 and TRBJ2-4, with D maybe TRBD1 (6 bases). CDR3 length: 16 residues. CDR1 is LGHDT and CDR2 is YNNKEL in the germline V gene (reference sequence). V lost 0 bases and J lost 8, with 17 bases in between.

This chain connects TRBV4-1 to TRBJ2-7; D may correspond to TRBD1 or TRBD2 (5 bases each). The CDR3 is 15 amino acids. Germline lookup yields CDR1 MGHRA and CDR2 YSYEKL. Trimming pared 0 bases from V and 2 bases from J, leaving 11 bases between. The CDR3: CASSQELGTPYEQYF. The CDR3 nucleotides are TGCGCCAGCAGCCAAGAGTTAGGGACCCCCTACGAGCAGTACTTC.

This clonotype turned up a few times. CDR3 amino acids: CASSKLGLRVYYGYTF. The CDR3, as DNA: TGTGCCAGCAGCAAATTGGGTCTCAGGGTCTACTATGGCTACACCTTC. The V and J genes are TRBV7-2 and TRBJ1-2, with a tentative D call TRBD1 (5 bases). The CDR3 extends over 16 amino acids. Germline V lookup: CDR1 SGHTA, CDR2 FQGNSA. Trimming shortened V by 5 bases and J by 3 bases, and 19 bases separated the two germline ends.

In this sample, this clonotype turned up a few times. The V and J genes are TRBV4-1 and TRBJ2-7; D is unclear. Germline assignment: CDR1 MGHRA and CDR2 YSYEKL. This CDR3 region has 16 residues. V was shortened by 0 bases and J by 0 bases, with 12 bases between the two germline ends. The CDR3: CASSQEKELSSYEQYF. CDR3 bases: TGCGCCAGCAGCCAAGAAAAGGAATTGAGCTCCTACGAGCAGTACTTC.

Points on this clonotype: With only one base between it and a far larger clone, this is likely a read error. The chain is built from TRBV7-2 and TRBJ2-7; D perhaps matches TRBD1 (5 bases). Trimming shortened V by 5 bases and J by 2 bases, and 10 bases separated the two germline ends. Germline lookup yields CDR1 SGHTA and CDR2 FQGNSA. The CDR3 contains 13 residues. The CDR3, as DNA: TGTGCCAGCAGCCAAGGGGTCGCCTACGAGCAGTACTTC. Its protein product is CASSQGVAYEQYF.